This T cell receptor (beta chain) comes out of a study of Graves' ophthalmopathy and Graves' hyperthyroidism. In this sample, this clonotype turned up many times. The sequenced template was RNA, covering the TCR beta CDR3 region. HTBI primers were employed in first-round RT-PCR, then a second-round multiplex PCR followed. TCRdb redid the calling of the multiplex PCR reads with MiXCR, one entry per CDR3 protein. The repertoire holds about 620,000 distinct CDR3 sequences, over 20% seen once, with more than 5.5% in the top ten. The sample comprised peripheral blood. This clonotype originated in a young woman with stable Graves' hyperthyroidism. Some clones in this sample may be carry-over from other donors' samples.

The CDR3 DNA follows: TGCAGCGTAGTCGGGCCTTCAAATAACTATGGCTACACCTTC. Amino acid sequence: CSVVGPSNNYGYTF. This chain links TRBV29-1 with TRBJ1-2; unclear D gene. The germline CDR1 and CDR2 sequences are SQVTM and ANQGSEA. V was cut by 6 bases and J by 1 base, with 15 bases left in between. The CDR3 consists of 14 residues. Full variable domain (remainder filled in from reference TRBV29-1 and TRBJ1-2): SAVISQKPSRDICQRGTSLTIQCQVDSQVTMMFWYRQQPGQSLTLIATANQGSEATYESGFVIDKFPISRPNLTFSTLTVSNMSPEDSSIYLCSVVGPSNNYGYTFGSGTRLTVV.